The 14 T cell receptor beta chains reported below all come from one sample, sequenced in a study of hypomethylating agent response in myelodysplastic syndrome. Using immunoSEQ multiplex PCR, the repertoire was profiled, and TCRdb retains in-frame clones only, with some absent. The sample records about 2,900 clones, around 75% being singletons. This material consisted of bone marrow, taken before or after starting hypomethylating agent treatment for myelodysplastic syndrome (not recorded which). These receptors all stem from a human donor with myelodysplastic syndrome.

This clone was observed once. This rearrangement joins TRBV12-5 to TRBJ1-4; the D gene is possibly TRBD1 (5 bases). This CDR3 has 15 amino acids. Germline V CDR1 and CDR2: LGHNT, FRNRAP. The ends were cut back, 7 bases at V and 6 bases at J, with 18 bases in the middle. The chain's CDR3 is CASASGKGWDEKLFF. The DNA of the CDR3 is TGTGCTAGTGCCTCGGGCAAGGGGTGGGATGAAAAACTGTTTTTT.

The chain uses TRBV11-3 and TRBJ2-7, with TRBD1 identical over 7 bases. Per the germline V gene, CDR1 is SGHNT and CDR2 is YENEEA. V shed 4 bases and J 2 bases; nucleotides not matched to a gene: 2. CDR3 size: 13 residues. As DNA, the CDR3 is TGTGCCAGCAGCTCCGGGACAGCCTACGAGCAGTACTTC. Translation: CASSSGTAYEQYF. Complete variable domain (other parts from reference TRBV11-3 and TRBJ2-7): EAGVVQSPRYKIIEKKQPVAFWCNPISGHNTLYWYLQNLGQGPELLIRYENEEAVDDSQLPKDRFSAERLKGVDSTLKIQPAELGDSAVYLCASSSGTAYEQYFGPGTRLTVT.

This clone was recorded only once. This chain links TRBV21-1 with TRBJ1-2; TRBD1, the table's D call, was not compared with the DNA. TRBV21-1 corresponds to a pseudogene. The CDR3 is made up of 20 amino acids. In nucleotides, the CDR3 is TGTGCCAGCAGCAAAACCATATACGCGGGACAGGGGTTCCTTTGCTATGGCTACACCTTC. Translating it yields CASSKTIYAGQGFLCYGYTF.

The rearrangement joins TRBV15 to TRBJ2-2; TRBD1 might be the D (6 bases). Trimming left V 1 base short and J 6 bases short, with 12 bases between. The CDR3 has 15 residues. CDR1 and CDR2 from the germline V gene are LNHNV and YYDKDF (reference sequence). The CDR3 sequence is CATSRVTGTAGELFF. Here the CDR3 DNA reads TGTGCCACCAGCAGAGTGACAGGTACGGCCGGGGAGCTGTTTTTT.

This clone was counted only a few times. J is TRBJ1-6 and V is TRBV9; D gene ambiguous. Germline V gene sequence: CDR1 SGDLS, CDR2 YYNGEE. The V gene lost 0 bases and the J gene lost 3 bases, with 7 bases spanning the gap. The CDR3 spans 15 residues. CDR3: CASSVGGFYNSPLHF. The CDR3 DNA is TGTGCCAGCAGCGTAGGGGGATTCTATAATTCACCCCTCCACTTT.

The V and J genes are TRBV6-5 and TRBJ2-2; 10 bases map to TRBD1. In germline, CDR1 is MNHEY, CDR2 SVGAGI. There are 15 residues in the CDR3. Losses at the gene ends were 6 bases for V and 3 bases for J; bases not matched to a gene: 4. CDR3 sequence reads: CASSPGTGDTGELFF. CDR3 bases: TGTGCCAGCAGCCCCGGGACAGGGGACACCGGGGAGCTGTTTTTT.

The V gene is TRBV7-9, the J gene TRBJ2-5, with 7 bases identical to TRBD1. Per the germline V gene, CDR1 is SEHNR and CDR2 is FQNEAQ (reference sequence). The trim removed 3 bases at V and 3 bases at J, leaving 10 bases unmatched. This CDR3 spans 16 amino acids. Here the CDR3 reads CASSFQGVPSKETQYF. The CDR3 DNA reads TGTGCCAGCAGCTTCCAGGGGGTCCCTTCCAAAGAGACCCAGTACTTC.

The chain joins TRBV19 to TRBJ1-2, with 7 bases matching TRBD1. Germline loops: CDR1 LNHDA, CDR2 SQIVND (reference sequence). Losses at the gene ends were 7 bases for V and 5 bases for J; bases not matched to a gene: 7. The CDR3 runs 13 residues. The CDR3 DNA is TGTGCCAGTAAGAAAACAGGGGAATATGGCTACACCTTC. It yields the protein CASKKTGEYGYTF.

V is TRBV7-2 and J is TRBJ1-5; D may be TRBD1 (5 bases). CDR3 length: 15 residues. Between the trimmed V and J ends, which lost 5 bases and 0 bases, there was a span of 11 bases. Germline V gene data show CDR1 as SGHTA and CDR2 as FQGNSA. The CDR3 region has the DNA TGTGCCAGCAGCATTCGACAGAATAGCAATCAGCCCCAGCATTTT. Protein sequence: CASSIRQNSNQPQHF.

In its sample, this clone is large. This chain connects TRBV11-3 to TRBJ2-7, with unresolved D. The germline V gene encodes CDR1 SGHNT and CDR2 YENEEA. V lost 1 base to trimming and J lost 4 bases, with 5 bases between them. The CDR3 length is 12 residues. DNA of the CDR3: TGTGCCAGCAGCTTAGGCTCGTACGAGCAGTACTTC. Its protein product is CASSLGSYEQYF.

This chain links TRBV7-8 with TRBJ1-2; D is uncertain. CDR1 SGHVS and CDR2 FQNEAQ come from the germline V gene. This CDR3 spans 17 amino acids. The ends were cut back, 1 base at V and 4 bases at J, with 19 bases in the middle. Here the CDR3 reads CASSLELGGSTLYGYTF. CDR3 in DNA: TGTGCCAGCAGCTTAGAATTGGGAGGTTCGACCCTCTATGGCTACACCTTC.

The J gene is TRBJ2-1, the V gene TRBV7-3, with 10 bases matching TRBD1. The CDR3 is made up of 14 amino acids. Germline CDR1 and CDR2: SGHTA and FQGTGA. V was clipped by 5 bases and J by 9 bases; unmatched bases: 7. CDR3 in DNA: TGTGCCAGCAGCGCGGGACAGGGGTCATCTGAGCAGTTCTTC. Its translation: CASSAGQGSSEQFF.

This chain connects TRBV5-1 to TRBJ1-4, with 10 positions matching TRBD1. Per germline, CDR1 SGHRS and CDR2 YFSETQ. V dropped 5 bases and J dropped 7; count of bases not matched to a gene: 5. The CDR3 totals 14 residues. The CDR3 protein is CASRGGQGIEKLFF. The CDR3 nucleotides read TGCGCCAGCAGAGGGGGACAGGGGATTGAAAAACTGTTTTTT.

The rearrangement links TRBV12-5 to TRBJ1-5; D is unresolved. The CDR3 runs to 16 residues. V lost 6 bases and J 1 base, leaving 16 bases between the germline ends. Germline V lookup: CDR1 LGHNT, CDR2 FRNRAP. CDR3 sequence: CASGRRVDRSNQPQHF. The DNA for the CDR3 is TGTGCTAGTGGGAGGAGGGTAGATAGGAGCAATCAGCCCCAGCATTTT.